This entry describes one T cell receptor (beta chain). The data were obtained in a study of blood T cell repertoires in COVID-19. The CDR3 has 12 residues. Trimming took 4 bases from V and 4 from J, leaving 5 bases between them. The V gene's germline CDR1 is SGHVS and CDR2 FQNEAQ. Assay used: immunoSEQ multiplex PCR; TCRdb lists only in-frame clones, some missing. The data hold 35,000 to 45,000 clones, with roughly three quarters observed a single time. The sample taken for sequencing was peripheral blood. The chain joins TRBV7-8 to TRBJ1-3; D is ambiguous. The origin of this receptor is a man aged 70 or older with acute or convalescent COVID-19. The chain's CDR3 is CASSYIGNTIYF. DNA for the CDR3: TGTGCCAGCAGCTATATCGGAAACACCATATATTTT.